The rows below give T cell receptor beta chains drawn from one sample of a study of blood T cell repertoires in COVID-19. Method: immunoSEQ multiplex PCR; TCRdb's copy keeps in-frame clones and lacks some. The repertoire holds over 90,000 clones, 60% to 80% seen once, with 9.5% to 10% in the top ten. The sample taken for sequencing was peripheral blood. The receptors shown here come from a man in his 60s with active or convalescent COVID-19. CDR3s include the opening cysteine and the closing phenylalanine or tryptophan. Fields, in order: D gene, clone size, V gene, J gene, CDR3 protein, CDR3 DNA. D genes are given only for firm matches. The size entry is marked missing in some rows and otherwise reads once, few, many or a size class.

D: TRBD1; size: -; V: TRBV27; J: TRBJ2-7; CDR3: CASSRPGTGKEQYF; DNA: TGTGCCAGCAGTCGTCCCGGGACAGGGAAAGAGCAGTACTTC
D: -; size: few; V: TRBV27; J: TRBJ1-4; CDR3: CASSLRNDGEKLFF; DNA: TGTGCCAGCAGTTTAAGGAATGACGGGGAAAAACTGTTTTTT
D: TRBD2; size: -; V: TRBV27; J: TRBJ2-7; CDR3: CASRWTSAAYEQYF; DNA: TGTGCCAGCAGGTGGACTAGCGCGGCCTACGAGCAGTACTTC
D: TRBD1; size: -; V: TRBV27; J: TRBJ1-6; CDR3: CASSFHRGRWTYNSPLHF; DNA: TGTGCCAGCAGTTTCCACAGGGGGCGTTGGACCTATAATTCACCCCTCCACTTT
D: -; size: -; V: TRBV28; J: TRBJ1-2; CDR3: CASSLFVGRGWGFHTF; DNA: TGTGCCAGCAGTTTATTTGTTGGGAGGGGTTGGGGATTCCACACCTTC
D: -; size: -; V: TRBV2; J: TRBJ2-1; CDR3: CASSDLASYNEQFF; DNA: TGTGCCAGCAGTGATTTAGCGTCCTACAATGAGCAGTTCTTC
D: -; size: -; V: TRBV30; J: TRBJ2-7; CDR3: CAWDAGRLYEQYF; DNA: TGTGCCTGGGACGCGGGACGCCTATACGAGCAGTACTTC
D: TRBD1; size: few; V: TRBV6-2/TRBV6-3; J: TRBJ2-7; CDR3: CASSPYRDSSYEQYF; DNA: TGTGCCAGCAGTCCATACCGGGACAGCTCCTACGAGCAGTACTTC
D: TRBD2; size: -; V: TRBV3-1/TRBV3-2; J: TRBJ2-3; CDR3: CASSPSPGRDQVLAGVVPADTQYF; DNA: TGTGCCAGCAGCCCCTCCCCGGGCAGGGATCAGGTACTAGCGGGAGTAGTCCCCGCAGATACGCAGTATTTT
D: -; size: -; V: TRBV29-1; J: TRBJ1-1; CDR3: CSAQYGTEAFF; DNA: TGCAGCGCTCAATACGGCACTGAAGCTTTCTTT
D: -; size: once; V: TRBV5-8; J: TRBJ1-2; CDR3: CASSLGRDGYTF; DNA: TGTGCCAGCAGCTTGGGTCGGGATGGCTACACCTTC
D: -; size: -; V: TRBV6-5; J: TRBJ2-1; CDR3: CASSPVGVSYNEQFF; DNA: TGTGCCAGCAGTCCGGTAGGGGTCTCCTACAATGAGCAGTTCTTC
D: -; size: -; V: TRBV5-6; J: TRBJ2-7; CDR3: CASSPVPGGFYEQYF; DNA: TGTGCCAGCAGCCCGGTACCAGGGGGGTTCTACGAGCAGTACTTC
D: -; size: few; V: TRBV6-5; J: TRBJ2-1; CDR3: CASNHRANEQFF; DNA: TGTGCCAGCAACCACAGGGCGAATGAGCAGTTCTTC
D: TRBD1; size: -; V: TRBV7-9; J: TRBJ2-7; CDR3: CASSLLLGDRGRPYEQYF; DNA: TGTGCCAGCAGCTTACTATTGGGGGACAGGGGGCGCCCCTACGAGCAGTACTTC
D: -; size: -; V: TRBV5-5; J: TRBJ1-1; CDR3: CASSEGWGNTEAFF; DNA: TGTGCCAGCAGCGAGGGATGGGGGAACACTGAAGCTTTCTTT